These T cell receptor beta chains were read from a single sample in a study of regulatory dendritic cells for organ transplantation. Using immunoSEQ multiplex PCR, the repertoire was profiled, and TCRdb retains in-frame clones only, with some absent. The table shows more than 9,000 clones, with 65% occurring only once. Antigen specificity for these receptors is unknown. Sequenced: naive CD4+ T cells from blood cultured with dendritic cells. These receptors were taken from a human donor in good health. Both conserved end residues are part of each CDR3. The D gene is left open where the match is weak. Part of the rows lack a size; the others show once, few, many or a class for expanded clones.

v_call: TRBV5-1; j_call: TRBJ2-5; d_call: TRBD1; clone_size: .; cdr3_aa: CASSFGTGAQETQYF; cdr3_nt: TGCGCCAGCAGCTTCGGGACAGGGGCTCAAGAGACCCAGTACTTC
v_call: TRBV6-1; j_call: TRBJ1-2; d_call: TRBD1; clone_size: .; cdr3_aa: CASIRDRVQSGYTF; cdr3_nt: TGTGCCAGCATTAGGGACAGAGTACAATCAGGCTACACCTTC
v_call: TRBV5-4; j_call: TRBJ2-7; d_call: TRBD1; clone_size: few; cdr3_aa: CASSASGTGTYEQYF; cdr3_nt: TGTGCCAGCAGCGCCTCCGGGACAGGGACCTACGAGCAGTACTTC
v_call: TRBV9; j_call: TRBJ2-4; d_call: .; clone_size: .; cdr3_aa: CASSVSSGGLDIQYF; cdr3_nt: TGTGCCAGCAGCGTCTCGTCTGGGGGCCTAGACATTCAGTACTTC
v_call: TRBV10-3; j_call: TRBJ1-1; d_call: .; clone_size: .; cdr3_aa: CAISESRGRNTEAFF; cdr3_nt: TGTGCCATCAGTGAGTCACGAGGGCGGAACACTGAAGCTTTCTTT
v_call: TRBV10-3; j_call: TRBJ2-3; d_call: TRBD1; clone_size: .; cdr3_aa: CAISESTGEATQYF; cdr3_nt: TGTGCCATCAGTGAGTCAACAGGGGAAGCTACGCAGTATTTT
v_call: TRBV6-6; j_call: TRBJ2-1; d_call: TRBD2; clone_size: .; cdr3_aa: CASRSIAGGSYNEQFF; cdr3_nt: TGTGCCAGCCGATCAATAGCGGGGGGATCCTACAATGAGCAGTTCTTC
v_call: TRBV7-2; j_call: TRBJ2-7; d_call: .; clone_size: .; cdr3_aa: CASSSGGVPSYEQYF; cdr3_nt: TGTGCCAGCAGCTCCGGAGGAGTACCCTCCTACGAGCAGTACTTC
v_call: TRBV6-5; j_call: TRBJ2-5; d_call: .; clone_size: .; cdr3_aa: CASSPQGSETQYF; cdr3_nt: TGTGCCAGCAGCCCTCAGGGATCAGAGACCCAGTACTTC
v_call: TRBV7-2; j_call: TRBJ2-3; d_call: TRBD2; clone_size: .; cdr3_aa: CASSWGGTRTDTQYF; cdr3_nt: TGTGCCAGCAGCTGGGGGGGGACTCGCACAGATACGCAGTATTTT
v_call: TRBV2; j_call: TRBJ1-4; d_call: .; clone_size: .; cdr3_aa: CASSELGADEKLFF; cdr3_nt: TGTGCCAGCAGTGAATTGGGGGCGGATGAAAAACTGTTTTTT
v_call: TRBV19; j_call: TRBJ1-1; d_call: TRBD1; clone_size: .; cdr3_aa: CASSMRTGGVSRGTEAFF; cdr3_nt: TGTGCCAGTAGTATGCGGACAGGGGGCGTTTCTAGAGGGACTGAAGCTTTCTTT
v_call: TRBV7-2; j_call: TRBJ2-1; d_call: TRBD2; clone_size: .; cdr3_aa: CASSWRTSGGNEQFF; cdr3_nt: TGTGCCAGCAGCTGGAGGACTAGCGGGGGAAATGAGCAGTTCTTC
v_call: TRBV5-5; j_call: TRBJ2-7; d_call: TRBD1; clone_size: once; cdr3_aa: CASSSDTGGRLVYEQYF; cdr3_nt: TGTGCCAGCAGCTCTGATACAGGGGGTCGATTGGTCTACGAGCAGTACTTC
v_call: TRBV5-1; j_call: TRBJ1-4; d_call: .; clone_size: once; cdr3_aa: CASSSTGTRNEKLFF; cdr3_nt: TGCGCCAGCAGCTCGACCGGGACAAGAAATGAAAAACTGTTTTTT
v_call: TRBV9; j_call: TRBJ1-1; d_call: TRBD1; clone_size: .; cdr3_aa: CASSKWTGSNTEAFF; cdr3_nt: TGTGCCAGCAGCAAATGGACAGGGTCGAACACTGAAGCTTTCTTT
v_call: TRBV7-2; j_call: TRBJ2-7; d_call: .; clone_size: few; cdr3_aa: CASSLRDSRAYEQYF; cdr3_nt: TGTGCCAGCAGCTTAAGAGATAGCAGGGCCTACGAGCAGTACTTC
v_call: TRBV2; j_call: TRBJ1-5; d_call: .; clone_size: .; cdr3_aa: CASGSLGRHQPQHF; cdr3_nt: TGTGCCAGCGGGTCCCTCGGCAGGCATCAGCCCCAGCATTTT
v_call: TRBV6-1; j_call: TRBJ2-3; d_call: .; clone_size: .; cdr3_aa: CASSGAAFSTDTQYF; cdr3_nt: TGTGCCAGCAGTGGGGCAGCCTTTAGCACAGATACGCAGTATTTT
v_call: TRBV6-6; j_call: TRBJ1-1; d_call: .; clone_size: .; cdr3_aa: CASSDLVEATEAFF; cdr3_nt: TGTGCCAGCAGTGATTTAGTTGAGGCCACTGAAGCTTTCTTT
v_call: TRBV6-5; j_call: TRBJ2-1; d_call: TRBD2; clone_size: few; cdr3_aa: CASSRWRGAYEQFF; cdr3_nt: TGTGCCAGCAGTAGGTGGCGGGGGGCTTATGAGCAGTTCTTC
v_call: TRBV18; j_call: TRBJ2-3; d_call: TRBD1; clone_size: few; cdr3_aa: CASSSGTGGQDTQYF; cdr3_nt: TGTGCCAGCTCATCCGGGACAGGGGGCCAAGATACGCAGTATTTT
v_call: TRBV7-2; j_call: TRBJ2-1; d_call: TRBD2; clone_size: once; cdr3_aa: CASSLTSGGALRNEQFF; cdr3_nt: TGTGCCAGCAGCCTGACTAGCGGGGGGGCCTTGAGGAATGAGCAGTTCTTC
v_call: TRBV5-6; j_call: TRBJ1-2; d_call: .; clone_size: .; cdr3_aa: CASSLHLQNYGYTF; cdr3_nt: TGTGCCAGCAGCTTGCATCTACAGAACTATGGCTACACCTTC
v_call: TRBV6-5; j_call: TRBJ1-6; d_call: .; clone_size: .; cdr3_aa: CASSYVTGFNSPLHF; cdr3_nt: TGTGCCAGCAGTTACGTGACAGGCTTTAATTCACCCCTCCACTTT
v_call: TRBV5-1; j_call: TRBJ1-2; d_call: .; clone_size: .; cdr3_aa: CASSDSTGLWAGYTF; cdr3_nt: TGCGCCAGCAGCGATTCTACAGGGCTTTGGGCTGGCTACACCTTC
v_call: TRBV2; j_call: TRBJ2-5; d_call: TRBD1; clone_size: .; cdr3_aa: CASSLQGSGETQYF; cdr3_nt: TGTGCCAGCAGTTTACAGGGGAGCGGAGAGACCCAGTACTTC
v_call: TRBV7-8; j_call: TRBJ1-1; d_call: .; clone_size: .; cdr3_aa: CASSLGLQGTEAFF; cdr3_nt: TGTGCCAGCAGCTTAGGGTTGCAGGGGACTGAAGCTTTCTTT
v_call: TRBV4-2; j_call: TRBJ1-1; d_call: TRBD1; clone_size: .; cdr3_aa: CASSVAGQGIRRNTEAFF; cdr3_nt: TGTGCCAGCAGCGTAGCGGGACAGGGGATAAGGAGGAACACTGAAGCTTTCTTT
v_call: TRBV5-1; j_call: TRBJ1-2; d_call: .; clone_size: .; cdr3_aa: CASSLDSAYGYTF; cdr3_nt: TGCGCCAGCAGCCTCGACAGTGCCTATGGCTACACCTTC
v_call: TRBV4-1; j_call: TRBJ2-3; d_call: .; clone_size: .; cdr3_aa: CASSQDLGAQTDTQYF; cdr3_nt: TGCGCCAGCAGCCAAGATCTGGGGGCCCAAACAGATACGCAGTATTTT
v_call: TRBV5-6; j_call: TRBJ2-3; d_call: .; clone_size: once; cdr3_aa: CASSFSPAADTQYF; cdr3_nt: TGTGCCAGCAGCTTTTCTCCTGCGGCAGATACGCAGTATTTT
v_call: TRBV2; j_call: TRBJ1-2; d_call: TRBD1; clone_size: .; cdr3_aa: CASSGGGRSGYGYTF; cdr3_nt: TGTGCCAGCAGCGGAGGGGGCCGGAGCGGCTATGGCTACACCTTC
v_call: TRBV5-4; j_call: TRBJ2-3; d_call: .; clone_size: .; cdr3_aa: CASSLPGTSTDTQYF; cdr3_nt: TGTGCCAGCAGCTTGCCCGGGACTAGCACAGATACGCAGTATTTT
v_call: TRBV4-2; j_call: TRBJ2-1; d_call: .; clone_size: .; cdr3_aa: CASRSPLAYEQFF; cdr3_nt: TGTGCCAGCAGGTCACCCCTAGCCTATGAGCAGTTCTTC
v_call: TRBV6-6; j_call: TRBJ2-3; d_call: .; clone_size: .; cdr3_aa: CASSTRQEYTDTQYF; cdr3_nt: TGTGCCAGCAGCACTAGACAGGAGTACACAGATACGCAGTATTTT
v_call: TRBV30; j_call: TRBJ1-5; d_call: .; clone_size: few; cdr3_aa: CASTDGYSNQPQHF; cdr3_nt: TGTGCCTCGACAGACGGGTATAGCAATCAGCCCCAGCATTTT
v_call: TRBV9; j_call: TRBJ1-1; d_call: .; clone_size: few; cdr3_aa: CASSVEWETGTEAFF; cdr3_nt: TGTGCCAGCAGCGTAGAATGGGAGACGGGCACTGAAGCTTTCTTT
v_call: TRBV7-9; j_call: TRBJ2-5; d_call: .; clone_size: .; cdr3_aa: CASSLVVAQETQYF; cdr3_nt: TGTGCCAGCAGCTTAGTGGTAGCGCAAGAGACCCAGTACTTC
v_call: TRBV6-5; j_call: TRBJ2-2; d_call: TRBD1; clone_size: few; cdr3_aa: CASRGGTNTGELFF; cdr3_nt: TGTGCCAGCAGAGGGGGCACGAACACCGGGGAGCTGTTTTTT
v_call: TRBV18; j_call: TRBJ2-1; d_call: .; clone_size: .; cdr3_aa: CASSPPLRDNLYNEQFF; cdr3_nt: TGTGCCAGCTCACCACCCCTCCGGGACAATCTTTACAATGAGCAGTTCTTC
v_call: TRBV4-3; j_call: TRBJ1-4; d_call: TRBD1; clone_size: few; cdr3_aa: CASSQMGTGIREKLFF; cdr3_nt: TGCGCCAGCAGCCAGATGGGGACAGGGATTAGAGAAAAACTGTTTTTT
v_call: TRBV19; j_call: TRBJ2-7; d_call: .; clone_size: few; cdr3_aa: CASSISPRIGPSYEQYF; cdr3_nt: TGTGCCAGTAGTATAAGTCCTAGAATTGGTCCTTCCTACGAGCAGTACTTC
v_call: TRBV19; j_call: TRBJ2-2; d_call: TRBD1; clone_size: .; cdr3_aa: CASSMDRGNGELFF; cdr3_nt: TGTGCCAGTAGTATGGACAGGGGGAACGGGGAGCTGTTTTTT
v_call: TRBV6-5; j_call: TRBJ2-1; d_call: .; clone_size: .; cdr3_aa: CASSYPGAYNEQFF; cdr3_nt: TGTGCCAGCAGTTACCCAGGGGCCTACAATGAGCAGTTCTTC
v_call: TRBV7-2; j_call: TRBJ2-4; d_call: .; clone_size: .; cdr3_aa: CASSFQSNIQYF; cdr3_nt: TGTGCCAGCAGCTTCCAGTCGAACATTCAGTACTTC
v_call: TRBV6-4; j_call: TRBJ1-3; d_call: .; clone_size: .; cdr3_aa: CASSEVGGVSGNTIYF; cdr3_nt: TGTGCCAGCAGCGAAGTGGGGGGGGTCTCTGGAAACACCATATATTTT
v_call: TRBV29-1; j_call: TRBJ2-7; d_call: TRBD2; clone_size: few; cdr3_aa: CSTMGLAGEGQYF; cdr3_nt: TGCAGTACCATGGGACTAGCGGGGGAAGGGCAGTACTTC
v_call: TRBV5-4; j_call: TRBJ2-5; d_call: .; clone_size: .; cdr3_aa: CASSTTGSRETQYF; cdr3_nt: TGTGCCAGCAGCACAACAGGGAGTAGGGAGACCCAGTACTTC
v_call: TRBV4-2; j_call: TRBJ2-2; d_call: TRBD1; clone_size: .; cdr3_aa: CASSQEVDRGGELFF; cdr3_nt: TGTGCCAGCAGCCAAGAAGTCGACAGGGGCGGGGAGCTGTTTTTT
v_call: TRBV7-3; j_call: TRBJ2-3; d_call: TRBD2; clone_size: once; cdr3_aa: CASSPRGLAGGTSSTDTQYF; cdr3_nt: TGTGCCAGCAGCCCCCGAGGACTAGCGGGGGGAACTTCTAGCACAGATACGCAGTATTTT
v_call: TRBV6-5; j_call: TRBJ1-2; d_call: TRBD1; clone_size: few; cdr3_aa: CASSQIGGPYYGYTF; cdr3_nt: TGTGCCAGCAGCCAAATAGGGGGCCCATACTATGGCTACACCTTC
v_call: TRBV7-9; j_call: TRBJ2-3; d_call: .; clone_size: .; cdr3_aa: CASSLIDSSTDTQYF; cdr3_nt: TGTGCCAGCAGCTTAATAGATTCGAGCACAGATACGCAGTATTTT
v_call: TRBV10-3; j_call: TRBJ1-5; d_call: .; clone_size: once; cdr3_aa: CAISDSLNSNQPQHF; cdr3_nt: TGTGCCATCAGCGACAGCCTAAATAGCAATCAGCCCCAGCATTTT
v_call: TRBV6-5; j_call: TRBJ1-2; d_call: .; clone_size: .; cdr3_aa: CASSYFLPVYGYTF; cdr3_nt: TGTGCCAGCAGTTACTTTCTGCCGGTCTATGGCTACACCTTC
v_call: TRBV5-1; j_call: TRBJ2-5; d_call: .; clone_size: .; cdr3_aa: CASSLGVLGGGQETQYF; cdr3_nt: TGCGCCAGCAGCCTTGGGGTTCTCGGGGGAGGCCAAGAGACCCAGTACTTC